Presented here are 20 T cell receptor beta chains from one specimen sequenced in a study of T cell responses to AZD1222 COVID-19 vaccine. The method was immunoSEQ multiplex PCR; TCRdb's version includes in-frame clones alone and lacks a portion of them. The sample records approximately 52,000 clones, roughly 86% being singletons. Sequencing was performed on peripheral blood, taken 28 days after the second AZD1222 dose. The receptor set was obtained from an adult who received the AZD1222 COVID-19 vaccine.

The chain recombines TRBV18 with TRBJ2-7; D tentatively reads TRBD1 or TRBD2 (5 bases each). The V gene lost 1 base and the J gene lost 6 bases, with 13 bases spanning the gap. The V gene's germline CDR1 is KGHSH and CDR2 LQKENI. The CDR3 has 14 residues. As DNA, the CDR3 is TGTGCCAGCTCACCACAAAAAGGGACCTCCGAGCAGTACTTC. The encoded protein is CASSPQKGTSEQYF.

The rearrangement links TRBV5-4 to TRBJ2-3; D is unclear. This CDR3 spans 14 amino acids. Germline V lookup: CDR1 SGHNT, CDR2 YYREEE (reference sequence). Trimming left V 4 bases short and J 2 bases short, with 11 bases between. CDR3 bases: TGTGCCAGCAGCCCTCGGACCACCACAGATACGCAGTATTTT. Amino acids: CASSPRTTTDTQYF. Based on the CDR3 plus reference TRBV5-4 and TRBJ2-3, the full variable domain is ETGVTQSPTHLIKTRGQQVTLRCSSQSGHNTVSWYQQALGQGPQFIFQYYREEENGRGNFPPRFSGLQFPNYSSELNVNALELDDSALYLCASSPRTTTDTQYFGPGTRLTVL.

This chain connects TRBV6-5 to TRBJ1-5, with D possibly matching TRBD1 (6 bases). Deletions cut 7 bases from V and 7 bases from J, with 14 bases between. This CDR3 has 13 amino acids. Per the germline V gene, CDR1 is MNHEY and CDR2 is SVGAGI. CDR3 in DNA: TGTGCCAGCATCCTACAGGGTGGACAGCCCCAGCATTTT. Translating gives CASILQGGQPQHF.

The chain joins TRBV15 to TRBJ2-7, with D unclear. Germline-derived CDR1 and CDR2 are LNHNV and YYDKDF (reference sequence). The V end lost 0 bases, the J end lost 4 bases, and 4 bases lay between the germline ends. The CDR3 covers 12 residues. CDR3 loop: CATSRDGYEQYF. CDR3 in DNA: TGTGCCACCAGCAGAGATGGGTACGAGCAGTACTTC.

The V call is TRBV10-1, the J call TRBJ2-2; tentatively, D is TRBD2 (7 bases). The CDR3 extends over 15 amino acids. Per the germline V gene, CDR1 is WNHNN and CDR2 is SYGVQD (reference sequence). The V gene lost 8 bases and the J gene lost 7 bases, with 20 bases spanning the gap. The CDR3 is CASLGGRAEGGELFF. In DNA, the CDR3 is TGCGCCAGCCTAGGGGGGAGGGCCGAGGGCGGGGAGCTGTTTTTT.

The J gene is TRBJ2-5, the V gene TRBV19; D is perhaps TRBD1 (5 bases). This CDR3 contains 14 residues. Trimming took 7 bases from V and 5 from J, leaving 17 bases between them. The germline CDR1 and CDR2 sequences are LNHDA and SQIVND (reference sequence). The CDR3 is CASTPRVSGETQYF. The CDR3 DNA reads TGTGCCAGTACCCCCAGGGTCTCCGGGGAGACCCAGTACTTC.

The rearrangement links TRBV9 to TRBJ2-7, with D perhaps TRBD2 (6 bases). CDR3 size: 13 residues. The germline gives CDR1 SGDLS, CDR2 YYNGEE. V was shortened by 0 bases and J by 5 bases, with 9 bases between the two germline ends. The CDR3 loop is CASSVAGGNEQYF. The CDR3 DNA reads as TGTGCCAGCAGCGTAGCTGGAGGGAACGAGCAGTACTTC.

The rearrangement links TRBV7-2 to TRBJ2-3; D is ambiguous. Germline assignment: CDR1 SGHTA and CDR2 FQGNSA. Trimming stripped 1 base from V and 2 bases from J, with 10 bases between. This CDR3 comprises 15 residues. The CDR3 DNA reads as TGTGCCAGCAGCTTAGATTCCAGCGCCACAGATACGCAGTATTTT. Translation gives CASSLDSSATDTQYF. The full variable domain, rest sourced from reference TRBV7-2 and TRBJ2-3, is GAGVSQSPSNKVTEKGKDVELRCDPISGHTALYWYRQSLGQGLEFLIYFQGNSAPDKSGLPSDRFSAERTGGSVSTLTIQRTQQEDSAVYLCASSLDSSATDTQYFGPGTRLTVL.

The rearrangement uses TRBV24-1 and TRBJ2-7; 7 positions agree with TRBD2. The ends lost 10 bases at V and 7 bases at J; junction bases unmatched: 18. This CDR3 spans 15 amino acids. Germline CDR1 is KGHDR and CDR2 is SFDVKD. Here the CDR3 DNA reads TGTGCCACGAGGGCTAAGGTGGTAGCGGGTGGGGAGCAGTACTTC. Residues: CATRAKVVAGGEQYF.

The chain combines TRBV11-2 with TRBJ2-1, with TRBD1 as a possible D gene (7 bases). The CDR3 is 18 amino acids. Germline CDR1 SGHAT, CDR2 FQNNGV. V was pared by 2 bases and J by 3 bases, with 20 bases between. The CDR3 is CASSLLGRGRQGYNEQFF. The CDR3 bases are TGTGCCAGCAGCTTATTGGGCCGGGGGCGACAGGGCTACAATGAGCAGTTCTTC.

This clone was detected only once. This chain connects TRBV19 to TRBJ1-4, with unresolved D. Deletions cut 5 bases from V and 5 bases from J, with 27 bases between. This CDR3 has 19 residues. CDR1 and CDR2 from the germline V gene are LNHDA and SQIVND (reference sequence). CDR3 region: CASSLTPPDFIGGNEKLFF. The CDR3 DNA follows: TGTGCCAGTAGTCTCACCCCCCCCGACTTTATCGGAGGGAATGAAAAACTGTTTTTT.

This clone was counted once. The gene calls are TRBV5-4 and TRBJ2-3, with D hard to call. CDR3 length: 15 amino acids. Germline lookup yields CDR1 SGHNT and CDR2 YYREEE (reference sequence). Trimming cost V 3 bases and J 11 bases, with 22 bases left between them. The CDR3 bases are TGTGCCAGCAGCTCTGGGAACACCTGGACGGGCCGGCAGTATTTT. This codes for CASSSGNTWTGRQYF.

V gene TRBV6-5 combines with J gene TRBJ2-7; maybe TRBD1 (6 bases). From germline, CDR1 is MNHEY and CDR2 SVGAGI. The length of the CDR3 is 14 residues. The germline V and J ends were trimmed by 6 bases and 6 bases, with 18 bases remaining between them. The CDR3 is CASRTQGPRLEQYF. CDR3 sequence (DNA): TGTGCCAGCAGAACCCAGGGGCCGAGACTCGAGCAGTACTTC.

For the CDR3, the DNA is TGCAGTGCTCCCTACCGGGAAAAACAGTTCTTC. It is translated as CSAPYREKQFF. The chain has TRBV20-1 and TRBJ2-1, with D possibly TRBD2 on 5 matching bases. CDR3 length: 11 residues. Trimming took 5 bases from V and 13 from J, leaving 15 bases between them. The germline CDR1 and CDR2 sequences are DFQATT and SNEGSKA (reference sequence).

The genes are TRBV24-1 and TRBJ2-1; no firm D call. This CDR3 is built from 12 residues. V was cut by 7 bases and J by 7 bases, with 10 bases left in between. CDR1 KGHDR and CDR2 SFDVKD come from the germline V gene. The CDR3, as DNA: TGTGCCACCAGCCTTACTACAAATGAGCAGTTCTTC. It yields the protein CATSLTTNEQFF.

This clone was picked up a small number of times. The chain couples TRBV6-5 to TRBJ1-2; 8 bases are shared with TRBD1. Germline V lookup: CDR1 MNHEY, CDR2 SVGAGI. V lost 2 bases to trimming and J lost 7 bases; unmatched junction nucleotides: 6. CDR3 size: 14 residues. CDR3 sequence (DNA): TGTGCCAGCAGTTACCGGGACAGGCTGTTTGGCTACACCTTC. Amino acids: CASSYRDRLFGYTF.

V and J are TRBV7-3 and TRBJ2-7; 9 bases map to TRBD2. The V segment lost 7 bases and the J segment 2 bases; nucleotides outside the gene matches: 12. Germline V gene sequence: CDR1 SGHTA, CDR2 FQGTGA. The CDR3 contains 16 residues. In DNA, the CDR3 is TGTGCCAGCACCTCTAGGGAGCTAGCGGGGCCCTACGAGCAGTACTTC. This gives the protein CASTSRELAGPYEQYF.

This clone was seen a handful of times. The rearrangement joins TRBV5-4 to TRBJ1-6; a possible D gene is TRBD1 (5 bases). Germline-derived CDR1 and CDR2 are SGHNT and YYREEE (reference sequence). CDR3 size: 16 residues. The V and J ends lost 3 bases and 8 bases respectively, with 18 bases between them. The CDR3 loop is CASSSDKGTWDSPLHF. The CDR3 nucleotides are TGTGCCAGCAGCTCGGACAAGGGTACATGGGATTCACCCCTCCACTTT.

The gene calls are TRBV6-6 and TRBJ1-2; D gene uncertain. The CDR3 is 13 residues long. Germline V gene sequence: CDR1 MNHNY, CDR2 SVGAGI (reference sequence). Between the trimmed V and J ends, which lost 2 bases and 8 bases, there was a span of 12 bases. The CDR3 DNA is TGTGCCAGCAGTTACCCCGTGGACCTCGGCTACACCTTC. It specifies CASSYPVDLGYTF.

The chain carries TRBV27 and TRBJ2-7; 9 bases align to TRBD2. The V and J ends lost 6 bases and 3 bases, in that order; junction bases with no gene match: 3. CDR1 is MNHEY, CDR2 SMNVEV, per germline (reference sequence). The CDR3 runs 13 residues. This CDR3 reads CASRGSGSYEQYF. CDR3 sequence (DNA): TGTGCCAGCAGGGGTAGCGGGAGCTACGAGCAGTACTTC.